The entry below gives a single T cell receptor beta chain sequence along with its context. TCRdb's copy holds only in-frame clones and misses some; the assay was immunoSEQ multiplex PCR. The table lists about 83,000 clones, nearly 95% of them singletons. This record comes from a study of T cell changes during pregnancy in multiple sclerosis. Germline CDR1 is SNHLY and CDR2 is FYNNEI. V was trimmed by 5 bases and J by 0 bases, leaving 10 bases between them. CDR3 length: 14 amino acids. The chain carries TRBV2 and TRBJ1-1; D is possibly TRBD1 (5 bases). The TCR originated in a female donor with multiple sclerosis, enrolled in a pregnancy study. The specimen was peripheral blood, collected in the second trimester of pregnancy. The DNA for the CDR3 is TGTGCCAGCAGTCCTGGGGGGATGAACACTGAAGCTTTCTTT. It encodes CASSPGGMNTEAFF.